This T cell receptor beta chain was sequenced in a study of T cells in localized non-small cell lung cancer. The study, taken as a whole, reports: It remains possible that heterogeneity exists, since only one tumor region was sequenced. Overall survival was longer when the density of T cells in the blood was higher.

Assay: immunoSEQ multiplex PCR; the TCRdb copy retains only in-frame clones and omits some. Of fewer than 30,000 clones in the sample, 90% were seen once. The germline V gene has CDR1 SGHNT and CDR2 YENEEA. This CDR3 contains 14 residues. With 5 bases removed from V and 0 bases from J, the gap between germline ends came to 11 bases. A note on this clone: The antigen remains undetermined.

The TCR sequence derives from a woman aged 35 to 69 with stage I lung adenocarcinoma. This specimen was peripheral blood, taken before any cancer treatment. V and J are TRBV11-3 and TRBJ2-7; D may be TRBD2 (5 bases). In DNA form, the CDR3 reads TGTGCCAGCAGCCTCACCGGGAACTCCTACGAGCAGTACTTC. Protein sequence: CASSLTGNSYEQYF. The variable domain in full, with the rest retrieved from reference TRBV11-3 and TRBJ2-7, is EAGVVQSPRYKIIEKKQPVAFWCNPISGHNTLYWYLQNLGQGPELLIRYENEEAVDDSQLPKDRFSAERLKGVDSTLKIQPAELGDSAVYLCASSLTGNSYEQYFGPGTRLTVT.